Listed below are T cell receptor beta chains from one sample, sequenced in a study of cytomegalovirus exposure and HLA in healthy donors. The protocol was immunoSEQ multiplex PCR, while the TCRdb copy is restricted to in-frame clones and leaves out a portion. The sample has about 190,000 clones, about 80% seen once. Material for sequencing was PBMCs. The receptor set was obtained from a woman aged 25 to 39 in good health and CMV-seropositive. CDR3s include the opening cysteine and the closing phenylalanine or tryptophan.

V gene,CDR3 length,J gene,CDR3 protein
TRBV28,15,TRBJ2-3,CASSLYGRSTDTQYF
TRBV13,15,TRBJ2-6,CASSADRAGANVLTF
TRBV5-6,14,TRBJ2-7,CASSLAGGSYEQYF
TRBV7-9,15,TRBJ2-2,CASRPGGGGTGELFF
TRBV28,14,TRBJ2-2,CASSLGLNTGELFF
TRBV28,17,TRBJ1-5,CASRSGTGLRSNQPQHF
TRBV13,15,TRBJ2-7,CASSPRKQVLYEQYF
TRBV28,13,TRBJ1-1,CASSLTGGTEAFF
TRBV7-9,13,TRBJ1-1,CASSSPGQGQAFF
TRBV7-2,13,TRBJ1-6,CASSPTSDNPLHF
TRBV7-3,17,TRBJ2-3,CASSLMGTGSHTDTQYF
TRBV19,13,TRBJ1-3,CASQGAPGNTIYF
TRBV5-4,13,TRBJ1-1,CASSLAPNTEAFF
TRBV2,17,TRBJ2-1,CASSPALPGQEYNEQFF
TRBV5-1,14,TRBJ1-2,CASSLDQDNYGYTF
TRBV28,14,TRBJ2-1,CASIGAGGRNEQFF
TRBV16,15,TRBJ1-1,CASSTEILMNTEAFF
TRBV5-1,14,TRBJ1-2,CASSLAQTGDGYTF
TRBV27,21,TRBJ2-3,CASSLSRWSRMRRRSTDTQYF
TRBV11-3,14,TRBJ2-5,CASSFSGRRETQYF
TRBV9,15,TRBJ2-1,CASSAGTLAGGEQFF
TRBV29-1,14,TRBJ2-3,CSVGAGGAGDTQYF
TRBV2,12,TRBJ2-7,CASRGGTYEQYF
TRBV13,15,TRBJ1-1,CASSLNTGSDLEAFF
TRBV14,15,TRBJ2-7,CASSPNRFPTYEQYF
TRBV4-3,13,TRBJ2-2,CASSQERAGELFF
TRBV6-1,12,TRBJ1-2,CASLKNNYGYTF
TRBV15,17,TRBJ2-2,CATSRDLSRTATGELFF
TRBV7-2,16,TRBJ1-6,CASSSQGAAYNSPLHF
TRBV9,15,TRBJ2-7,CASSAFGTGAYEQYF
TRBV9,17,TRBJ1-6,CASSSQGRSSYNSPLHF
TRBV28,16,TRBJ2-7,CASSLSGQQNEYEQYF
TRBV19,15,TRBJ1-3,CASRDDRVTGNTIYF
TRBV5-8,13,TRBJ2-4,CASSTGQGDIQYF
TRBV19,12,TRBJ2-3,CASQGRADTQYF
TRBV6-5,13,TRBJ1-2,CASSFGQIDGYTF
TRBV7-2,15,TRBJ1-1,CASSLSTQGNAEAFF
TRBV30,17,TRBJ2-5,CAWSSGTSGRGGKTQYF
TRBV4-3,14,TRBJ2-7,CASSQEWTSYEQYF
TRBV9,16,TRBJ2-1,CASSVMGVSSYNEQFF
TRBV30,16,TRBJ1-1,CAWSVRWGQAGTEAFF
TRBV5-1,17,TRBJ1-1,CASSERQGMEMNTEAFF
TRBV5-1,14,TRBJ2-1,CASSLASGGSEQFF
TRBV5-4,15,TRBJ2-3,CASSSTSGSLDTQYF
TRBV28,16,TRBJ2-3,CASRPGTSGRIDTQYF
TRBV7-2,16,TRBJ2-7,CASSPRTSGRAYEQYF
TRBV29-1,15,TRBJ2-2,CSVETSGGITGELFF
TRBV30,19,TRBJ1-6,CAWRIEDRGVGSYNSPLHF
TRBV7-9,16,TRBJ2-2,CASSLVRGPLTGELFF
TRBV19,14,TRBJ2-3,CASTYGPDSPTQYF
TRBV4-1,19,TRBJ1-4,CASSQESAGTASTNEKLFF
TRBV9,16,TRBJ2-1,CASSETSGSYSNEQFF
TRBV7-7,16,TRBJ1-3,CASSLGSRGSGNTIYF
TRBV7-8,15,TRBJ2-7,CASSFTLGGAYEQYF
TRBV30,15,TRBJ2-3,CAWTDSGQFTDTQYF
TRBV27,14,TRBJ2-7,CASSIMTGYYEQYF
TRBV6-1,14,TRBJ1-6,CASTHTGVNSPLHF
TRBV6-4,16,TRBJ1-2,CASKEGTGSPLWGYTF
TRBV19,15,TRBJ1-2,CASSFLSDRTYGYTF
TRBV9,15,TRBJ1-3,CASSVDTGGGNTIYF